A single sample gave rise to the 2 T cell receptor beta chains below, sequenced in a study of cytomegalovirus exposure and HLA in healthy donors. A multiplex PCR was run with 60 Vbeta primers and 13 Jbeta primers. The protocol was immunoSEQ multiplex PCR, while the TCRdb copy is restricted to in-frame clones and leaves out a portion. The sample's table shows under 50,000 clones. The sample taken for sequencing was PBMCs. These receptor sequences come from a male donor in good health and CMV-seronegative.

This rearrangement joins TRBV28 to TRBJ2-5; TRBD1 is a possible D gene (6 bases). Trimming took off 4 bases at V and 1 base at J, with 19 bases between the two ends. The CDR3 sequence is 17 residues long. CDR1 and CDR2 (germline): MDHEN, SYDVKM. CDR3 sequence reads: CASSSYRQAIRQETQYF. DNA of the CDR3: TGTGCCAGCAGTTCTTACCGACAGGCCATTCGCCAAGAGACCCAGTACTTC.

The V and J genes are TRBV7-8 and TRBJ1-5; D call uncertain. Trimming removed 5 bases at V and 1 base at J, with 12 bases between. CDR1 SGHVS and CDR2 FQNEAQ come from the germline V gene. The CDR3 is 15 residues long. The chain's CDR3 is CASSPARASNQPQHF. The CDR3 DNA reads as TGTGCCAGCAGCCCCGCGAGGGCGAGCAATCAGCCCCAGCATTTT. Looking up the rest from reference TRBV7-8 and TRBJ1-5 gives the full variable domain: GAGVSQSPRYKVAKRGQDVALRCDPISGHVSLFWYQQALGQGPEFLTYFQNEAQLDKSGLPSDRFFAERPEGSVSTLKIQRTQQEDSAVYLCASSPARASNQPQHFGDGTRLSIL.